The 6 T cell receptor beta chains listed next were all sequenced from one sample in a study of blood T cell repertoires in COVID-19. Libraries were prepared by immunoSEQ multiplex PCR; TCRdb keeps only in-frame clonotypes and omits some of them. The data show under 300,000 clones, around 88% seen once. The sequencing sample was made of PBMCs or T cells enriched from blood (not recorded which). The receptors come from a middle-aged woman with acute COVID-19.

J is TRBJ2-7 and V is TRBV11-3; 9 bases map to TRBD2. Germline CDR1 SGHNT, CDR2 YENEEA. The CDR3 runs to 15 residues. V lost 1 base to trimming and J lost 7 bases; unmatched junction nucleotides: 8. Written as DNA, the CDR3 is TGTGCCAGCAGCTTAGGTGGCGGGAGGGCCTTAGAGCAGTACTTC. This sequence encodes CASSLGGGRALEQYF.

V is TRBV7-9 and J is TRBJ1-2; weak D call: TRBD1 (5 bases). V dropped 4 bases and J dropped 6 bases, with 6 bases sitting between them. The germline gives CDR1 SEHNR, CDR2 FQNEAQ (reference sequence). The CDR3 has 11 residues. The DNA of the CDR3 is TGTGCCAGCAGCTCCAGGGATGGCTACACCTTC. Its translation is CASSSRDGYTF.

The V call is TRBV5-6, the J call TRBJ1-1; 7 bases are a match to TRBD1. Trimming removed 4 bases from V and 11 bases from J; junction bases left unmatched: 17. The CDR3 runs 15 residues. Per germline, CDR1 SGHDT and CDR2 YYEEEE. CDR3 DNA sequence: TGTGCCAGCAGCAAAAGAGACAGGGATCAATGGTGGGCTTTCTTT. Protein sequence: CASSKRDRDQWWAFF.

CDR3: CASSLGTGGTYGYTF. Written as DNA, the CDR3 is TGTGCCAGCAGTTTAGGGACAGGGGGAACGTATGGCTACACCTTC. V usage is TRBV6-5 and J usage is TRBJ1-2; the match to TRBD1 covers 11 bases. The CDR3 runs 15 residues. The V segment lost 4 bases and the J segment 5 bases; nucleotides outside the gene matches: 6. Germline V gene data show CDR1 as MNHEY and CDR2 as SVGAGI.

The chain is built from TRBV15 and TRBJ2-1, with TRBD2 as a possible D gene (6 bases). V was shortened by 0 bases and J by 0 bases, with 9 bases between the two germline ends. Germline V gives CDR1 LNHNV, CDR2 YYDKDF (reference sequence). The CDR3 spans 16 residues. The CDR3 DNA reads TGTGCCACCAGCAGAGAGGGCGGGACCTCCTACAATGAGCAGTTCTTC. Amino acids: CATSREGGTSYNEQFF.

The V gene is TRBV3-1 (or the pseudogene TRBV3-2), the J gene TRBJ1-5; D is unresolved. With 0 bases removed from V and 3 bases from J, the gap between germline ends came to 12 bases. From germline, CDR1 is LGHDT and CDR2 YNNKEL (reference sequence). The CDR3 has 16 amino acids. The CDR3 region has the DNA TGTGCCAGCAGCCAAGATATTGCGGGATTCAATCAGCCCCAGCATTTT. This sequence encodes CASSQDIAGFNQPQHF.